Presented here are 9 T cell receptor beta chains from one specimen sequenced in a study of blood T cell repertoires in COVID-19. Using immunoSEQ multiplex PCR, the repertoire was profiled, and TCRdb retains in-frame clones only, with some absent. Among around 270,000 clones, around 84% were seen once, and the ten largest hold more than 1.5%. Sequenced input: peripheral blood. Receptor source: a woman aged 40 to 55 who had recovered from COVID-19.

This chain connects TRBV3-1 (or the pseudogene TRBV3-2) to TRBJ1-4; the D gene is possibly TRBD1 (5 bases). Trimming shortened V by 1 base and J by 6 bases, and 6 bases separated the two germline ends. The CDR3 runs 13 residues. Germline CDR1 LGHDT, CDR2 YNNKEL (reference sequence). DNA of the CDR3: TGTGCCAGCAGCCAAGGGGGGGATGAAAAACTGTTTTTT. The encoded protein is CASSQGGDEKLFF.

V and J are TRBV11-2 and TRBJ2-5; possibly TRBD1 for D (6 bases). This CDR3 comprises 12 residues. CDR1 and CDR2 (germline): SGHAT, FQNNGV. Trimming left V 6 bases short and J 4 bases short, with 9 bases between. CDR3 coding DNA: TGTGCCAGCAGTACGACAGGAGAGACCCAGTACTTC. Amino acids: CASSTTGETQYF.

The CDR3 here is CASRQQETSWEAFF. As DNA, the CDR3 is TGTGCCAGCAGACAACAGGAGACGAGTTGGGAAGCTTTCTTT. This chain connects TRBV6-5 to TRBJ1-1, with D perhaps matching TRBD1 (5 bases). Trimming shortened V by 6 bases and J by 8 bases, and 19 bases separated the two germline ends. The CDR3 is 14 residues long. Germline values: CDR1 MNHEY, CDR2 SVGAGI.

This chain uses TRBV30 with TRBJ1-4; 10 bases agree with TRBD1. CDR3 length: 16 residues. CDR1 is GTSNPN, CDR2 SVGIG, per germline (reference sequence). J was trimmed by 7 bases and V by 2 bases; bases with no gene match: 10. CDR3 in amino acids: CAWSRGTGVRFEKLFF. The CDR3 nucleotides read TGTGCCTGGAGTCGAGGGACAGGGGTTCGGTTTGAAAAACTGTTTTTT. Complete variable domain (other parts from reference TRBV30 and TRBJ1-4): SQTIHQWPATLVQPVGSPLSLECTVEGTSNPNLYWYRQAAGRGLQLLFYSVGIGQISSEVPQNLSASRPQDRQFILSSKKLLLSDSGFYLCAWSRGTGVRFEKLFFGSGTQLSVL.

This chain connects TRBV5-6 to TRBJ1-1; perhaps TRBD1 as D (5 bases). The CDR3 is made up of 14 amino acids. V lost 4 bases and J 5 bases, leaving 15 bases between the germline ends. Germline V gives CDR1 SGHDT, CDR2 YYEEEE. CDR3 nucleotide sequence: TGTGCCAGCAGCCCACCTGAAGGGGCGACTGAAGCTTTCTTT. Translation gives CASSPPEGATEAFF.

The chain carries TRBV7-2 and TRBJ2-5; D might be TRBD1 (6 bases). CDR3 length equals 18 residues. The V end lost 1 base, the J end lost 6 bases, and 24 bases lay between the germline ends. Germline V gives CDR1 SGHTA, CDR2 FQGNSA. The CDR3 nucleotides read TGTGCCAGCAGCTTAGGGCCCTCTAGATTGTGGGGGCGACAGACCCAGTACTTC. This translates into CASSLGPSRLWGRQTQYF.

The CDR3 nucleotides are TGCGCCAGCAGCTTTAACAGGAATAATGAAAAACTGTTTTTT. It encodes CASSFNRNNEKLFF. V usage is TRBV5-1 and J usage is TRBJ1-4, with TRBD1 as a possible D gene (5 bases). Germline-derived CDR1 and CDR2 are SGHRS and YFSETQ. The CDR3 contains 14 residues. V gave up 2 bases and J gave up 4 bases, with 9 bases separating them.

The genes are TRBV11-3 and TRBJ1-2; 8 bases map to TRBD1. The V gene end was trimmed by 5 bases and the J gene end by 0 bases; junction bases not matched to a gene: 5. This CDR3 has 15 residues. The V gene's germline CDR1 is SGHNT and CDR2 YENEEA. CDR3 bases: TGTGCCAGCAGCCACCGGGACAGGCCTAACTATGGCTACACCTTC. Its translation: CASSHRDRPNYGYTF.

The gene calls are TRBV5-1 and TRBJ1-1, with D possibly matching TRBD1 (6 bases). In germline, CDR1 is SGHRS, CDR2 YFSETQ. The V and J ends lost 4 bases and 6 bases respectively, with 22 bases between them. This CDR3 has 16 residues. CDR3 sequence: CASSKDRITRSAEAFF. The CDR3 DNA reads TGCGCCAGCAGCAAGGACAGAATTACACGGAGCGCTGAAGCTTTCTTT.